Below are 18 T cell receptor beta chains sequenced from a single sample in a study of T cell responses to AZD1222 COVID-19 vaccine. This table comes from immunoSEQ multiplex PCR, and its TCRdb copy is limited to in-frame clones, with some not included. The sample has about 42,000 clones, approximately 88% seen once. The sequences come from peripheral blood, collected 28 days after the second AZD1222 dose. The source is an adult who received the AZD1222 COVID-19 vaccine.

This clone appeared a single time. This chain joins TRBV7-8 and TRBJ1-2; weak D call: TRBD1 (5 bases). This CDR3 spans 13 amino acids. V gave up 5 bases and J gave up 4 bases, with 11 bases separating them. Germline loops: CDR1 SGHVS, CDR2 FQNEAQ. The CDR3 here is CASSTRDFYGYTF. The DNA for the CDR3 is TGTGCCAGCAGCACTCGGGACTTCTATGGCTACACCTTC.

This chain joins TRBV19 and TRBJ1-5; a weak D match, TRBD1 (5 bases). Per germline, CDR1 LNHDA and CDR2 SQIVND (reference sequence). Trimming removed 2 bases from V and 7 bases from J, with 12 bases in between. CDR3 size: 14 residues. CDR3 nucleotide sequence: TGTGCCAGTAGTATATCAGGGTTCCGGCAGCCCCAGCATTTT. Translation gives CASSISGFRQPQHF.

The V and J genes are TRBV5-1 and TRBJ2-7; 7 bases match TRBD1. V dropped 6 bases and J dropped 3; count of bases not matched to a gene: 3. CDR3 length: 12 amino acids. CDR1 is SGHRS and CDR2 is YFSETQ in the germline V gene. The CDR3 reads CASTGQFYEQYF. Written as DNA, the CDR3 is TGCGCCAGCACGGGACAGTTCTACGAGCAGTACTTC.

This chain connects TRBV5-5 to TRBJ1-1, with a tentative D call TRBD1 (6 bases). CDR3 size: 13 residues. Trimming removed 2 bases at V and 8 bases at J, with 13 bases between. Germline V CDR1 and CDR2: SGHKS, YYEKEE (reference sequence). In DNA form, the CDR3 reads TGTGCCAGCAGCTTCGCCCAGGGGAACGAAGCTTTCTTT. It yields the protein CASSFAQGNEAFF. Complete variable domain (other parts from reference TRBV5-5 and TRBJ1-1): DAGVTQSPTHLIKTRGQQVTLRCSPISGHKSVSWYQQVLGQGPQFIFQYYEKEERGRGNFPDRFSARQFPNYSSELNVNALLLGDSALYLCASSFAQGNEAFFGQGTRLTVV.

The rearrangement joins TRBV5-1 to TRBJ2-7, with no clear D. The CDR3 runs to 11 residues. The V end was cut by 8 bases, the J end by 4 bases, with 10 bases between. Germline V lookup: CDR1 SGHRS, CDR2 YFSETQ. The CDR3 sequence is CASKAGYEQYF. For the CDR3, the DNA is TGCGCCAGTAAGGCCGGTTACGAGCAGTACTTC.

This clone was recorded only once. This chain joins TRBV21-1 and TRBJ1-5; TRBD1 is taken as the D call from the table, unchecked against the DNA. TRBV21-1 is annotated as a pseudogene. The CDR3 runs 16 residues. The CDR3 spells CASSRTGDEMDQPQHF. In nucleotides, the CDR3 is TGTGCCAGCAGCCGGACAGGGGACGAAATGGATCAGCCCCAGCATTTT.

The rearrangement links TRBV18 to TRBJ2-2; D call uncertain. The V gene lost 3 bases and the J gene lost 6 bases, with 2 bases spanning the gap. CDR1 is KGHSH, CDR2 LQKENI, per germline. The CDR3 is made up of 11 amino acids. The CDR3 loop is CASSPSGELFF. DNA of the CDR3: TGTGCCAGCTCACCTTCCGGGGAGCTGTTTTTT.

The chain uses TRBV6-1 and TRBJ2-3; 11 positions agree with TRBD2. The CDR3 covers 16 residues. The germline CDR1 and CDR2 sequences are MNHNS and SASEGT. J was trimmed by 4 bases and V by 4 bases; bases with no gene match: 7. In DNA, the CDR3 is TGTGCCAGCAGTGCCCGTAGCGGGGGGGCCTCAGATACGCAGTATTTT. Its translation is CASSARSGGASDTQYF.

The table lists this clone with a few counts. The chain has TRBV7-8 and TRBJ2-7; TRBD1 matches at 8 bases. V shed 4 bases and J 4 bases; nucleotides not matched to a gene: 6. The CDR3 length is 14 residues. Germline V lookup: CDR1 SGHVS, CDR2 FQNEAQ. The CDR3 sequence is CASSSTGDAYEQYF. The CDR3 coding sequence is TGTGCCAGCAGCTCGACAGGGGATGCATACGAGCAGTACTTC.

The DNA of the CDR3 is TGTGCCATCAGTGAGTCCGAACCCTCGAACTATGGCTACACCTTC. It translates to CAISESEPSNYGYTF. This chain joins TRBV10-3 and TRBJ1-2; D call uncertain. Germline V CDR1 and CDR2: ENHRY, SYGVKD. The CDR3 totals 15 residues. The V and J ends lost 0 bases and 2 bases respectively, with 10 bases between them.

This clone has a single count. The chain links TRBV6-5 to TRBJ2-7, with 7 bases matching TRBD1. This CDR3 comprises 14 residues. The germline CDR1 and CDR2 sequences are MNHEY and SVGAGI. After removal of 6 bases from V and 1 base from J, the junction contained 6 bases not matched to a gene. For the CDR3, the DNA is TGTGCCAGCAGACCCCTGGACAGGTCCTACGAGCAGTACTTC. Translating it yields CASRPLDRSYEQYF.

The chain employs TRBV19 and TRBJ2-2; D gene unclear. V lost 4 bases to trimming and J lost 7 bases, with 13 bases between them. The germline CDR1 and CDR2 sequences are LNHDA and SQIVND (reference sequence). This CDR3 region has 14 residues. The DNA for the CDR3 is TGTGCCAGTAGTAAGGGAAGGGCTGGCGGGGAGCTGTTTTTT. Encoded protein: CASSKGRAGGELFF.

As regards this clone: A read error may account for a junction end that differs from germline. The chain recombines TRBV6-1 with TRBJ2-1, with D perhaps TRBD1 or TRBD2 (5 bases each). The CDR3 totals 16 residues. The germline V gene encodes CDR1 MNHNS and CDR2 SASEGT. CDR3 DNA sequence: TGTGCCAGCAATGAATTGGGACCGCCGTACCCCAATGAGCAGTTCTTC. Translation gives CASNELGPPYPNEQFF.

The rearrangement joins TRBV6-9 to TRBJ1-4; 8 bases match TRBD1. The CDR3 loop spans 17 amino acids. V lost 1 base to trimming and J lost 2 bases; unmatched junction nucleotides: 6. The germline V gene encodes CDR1 MNHGY and CDR2 SVAAGI. The CDR3 region has the DNA TGTGCCAGCAGTTATTGGGGCAGGGGGCCCACTAATGAAAAACTGTTTTTT. Protein sequence: CASSYWGRGPTNEKLFF.

The chain uses TRBV3-1 (or the pseudogene TRBV3-2) and TRBJ1-2; 8 bases line up with TRBD1. Germline V gene lookup returns CDR1 LGHDT and CDR2 YNNKEL (reference sequence). This CDR3 is built from 12 residues. J gave up 6 bases and V 5 bases, and 2 bases lay outside the gene matches. As DNA, the CDR3 is TGTGCCAGCAGCAAGGGACAGGATGGCTACACCTTC. Translating it yields CASSKGQDGYTF.

J is TRBJ1-5 and V is TRBV30, with TRBD1 matching over 7 bases. The V gene's germline CDR1 is GTSNPN and CDR2 SVGIG (reference sequence). The CDR3 covers 15 residues. Trimming removed 0 bases from V and 4 bases from J; junction bases left unmatched: 6. CDR3 loop: CAWSVSTGTNQPQHF. The DNA of the CDR3 is TGTGCCTGGAGTGTATCGACAGGGACTAATCAGCCCCAGCATTTT. The complete variable domain, with remaining parts taken from reference TRBV30 and TRBJ1-5, reads SQTIHQWPATLVQPVGSPLSLECTVEGTSNPNLYWYRQAAGRGLQLLFYSVGIGQISSEVPQNLSASRPQDRQFILSSKKLLLSDSGFYLCAWSVSTGTNQPQHFGDGTRLSIL.

The chain employs TRBV14 and TRBJ1-2; 11 nucleotides line up with TRBD1. Per germline, CDR1 SGHDN and CDR2 FVKESK. With V trimmed by 3 bases and J by 5 bases, 5 bases remained unmatched. The CDR3 is made up of 15 amino acids. CDR3 coding DNA: TGTGCCAGCAGCCAGTCCGGGACAGGGGGGTATGGCTACACCTTC. Protein: CASSQSGTGGYGYTF. The full variable domain, completed using reference TRBV14 and TRBJ1-2, is EAGVTQFPSHSVIEKGQTVTLRCDPISGHDNLYWYRRVMGKEIKFLLHFVKESKQDESGMPNNRFLAERTGGTYSTLKVQPAELEDSGVYFCASSQSGTGGYGYTFGSGTRLTVV.

The chain recombines TRBV6-5 with TRBJ1-2; D gene uncertain. The CDR3 consists of 13 residues. V shed 7 bases and J shed 0 bases, with 9 bases lying between them. Germline V gene sequence: CDR1 MNHEY, CDR2 SVGAGI. The CDR3 spells CASTGGPNYGYTF. CDR3 in DNA: TGTGCCAGCACCGGAGGGCCTAACTATGGCTACACCTTC.